These 20 T cell receptor beta chains were sequenced from one sample in a study of OX40 agonist ivuxolimab in advanced cancers. The table came from immunoSEQ multiplex PCR; TCRdb's copy has only in-frame clones and leaves some out. Found here are about 94,000 clones, 87% of them singletons; the top ten hold around 0.28%. Sequenced here: CD4+ or CD8+ T cells sorted from blood, sampled in a trial of the OX40 agonist ivuxolimab. These TCRs come from an adult with an advanced solid tumor such as melanoma, head and neck, liver or kidney cancer.

V usage is TRBV2 and J usage is TRBJ2-5; tentatively, D is TRBD1 (6 bases). The J call may not be correct, given that the DNA end is closer to TRBJ2-7. From germline, CDR1 is SNHLY and CDR2 FYNNEI. The CDR3 contains 12 residues. The chain's CDR3 is CASRQGTYEQYF. CDR3 nucleotide sequence: TGTGCCAGCAGGCAGGGGACCTACGAGCAGTACTTC.

The V gene is TRBV7-2, the J gene TRBJ2-3; D remains unclear. Germline assignment: CDR1 SGHTA and CDR2 FQGNSA. Trimming pared 8 bases from V and 2 bases from J, leaving 14 bases between. The CDR3 is 14 residues long. CDR3 DNA sequence: TGTGCCAGCTCGCTCCTTAGTGACACAGATACGCAGTATTTT. Encoded protein: CASSLLSDTDTQYF. Full variable domain (rest looked up from reference TRBV7-2 and TRBJ2-3): GAGVSQSPSNKVTEKGKDVELRCDPISGHTALYWYRQSLGQGLEFLIYFQGNSAPDKSGLPSDRFSAERTGGSVSTLTIQRTQQEDSAVYLCASSLLSDTDTQYFGPGTRLTVL.

The V and J genes are TRBV6-5 and TRBJ2-7, with 9 bases identical to TRBD1. The ends lost 6 bases at V and 3 bases at J; junction bases unmatched: 6. Germline V gives CDR1 MNHEY, CDR2 SVGAGI. This CDR3 contains 14 residues. CDR3 sequence reads: CASRQQGAGYEQYF. The CDR3 nucleotides are TGTGCCAGCAGGCAACAGGGGGCTGGCTACGAGCAGTACTTC.

The CDR3: CASSLTAGGQPQHF. CDR3 sequence (DNA): TGTGCCAGCAGCTTGACGGCAGGGGGTCAGCCCCAGCATTTT. The chain uses TRBV5-6 and TRBJ1-5; 7 nucleotides align to TRBD1. The CDR3 length is 14 residues. Germline V lookup: CDR1 SGHDT, CDR2 YYEEEE. V was clipped by 1 base and J by 6 bases; unmatched bases: 4.

The V call is TRBV27, the J call TRBJ1-5, with TRBD1 as a possible D gene (6 bases). The CDR3 is 15 amino acids. Trimming took 6 bases from V and 0 from J, leaving 12 bases between them. CDR1 MNHEY and CDR2 SMNVEV come from the germline V gene (reference sequence). DNA of the CDR3: TGTGCCAGCAGGAGGGGGGGAAGTAGCAATCAGCCCCAGCATTTT. Protein: CASRRGGSSNQPQHF.

The V call is TRBV7-6, the J call TRBJ2-7; possibly TRBD1 or TRBD2 for D (6 bases each). CDR1 is SGHVS and CDR2 is FNYEAQ in the germline V gene. The CDR3 is 15 amino acids. Trimming removed 0 bases at V and 1 base at J, with 10 bases between. CDR3 amino acids: CASSLAIGGSYEQYF. Here the CDR3 DNA reads TGTGCCAGCAGCTTAGCTATAGGGGGGTCCTACGAGCAGTACTTC.

The chain recombines TRBV19 with TRBJ1-2; D unresolved. From germline, CDR1 is LNHDA and CDR2 SQIVND (reference sequence). The CDR3 extends over 15 amino acids. Deletions cut 3 bases from V and 0 bases from J, with 11 bases between. The CDR3 protein is CASSMSGRSNYGYTF. The CDR3 nucleotides are TGTGCCAGTAGTATGTCCGGACGTTCTAACTATGGCTACACCTTC.

The rearrangement links TRBV19 to TRBJ2-2; D uncertain. The CDR3 has 13 amino acids. Germline V gene data show CDR1 as LNHDA and CDR2 as SQIVND (reference sequence). Trimming pared 6 bases from V and 5 bases from J, leaving 10 bases between. The CDR3, as DNA: TGTGCCAGTAGCCTGCTTTTGACCGGGGAGCTGTTTTTT. This gives the protein CASSLLLTGELFF.

The chain recombines TRBV5-6 with TRBJ2-3; D is tentatively TRBD1 or TRBD2 (6 bases each). Trimming removed 0 bases from V and 0 bases from J, with 11 bases in between. CDR1 is SGHDT, CDR2 YYEEEE, per germline. The CDR3 is 16 residues long. In DNA, the CDR3 is TGTGCCAGCAGCTTGGCGGTAGGGGGGAGCACAGATACGCAGTATTTT. This gives the protein CASSLAVGGSTDTQYF. Filled out from reference TRBV5-6 and TRBJ2-3, the complete variable domain reads DAGVTQSPTHLIKTRGQQVTLRCSPKSGHDTVSWYQQALGQGPQFIFQYYEEEERQRGNFPDRFSGHQFPNYSSELNVNALLLGDSALYLCASSLAVGGSTDTQYFGPGTRLTVL.

For the CDR3, the DNA is TGTGCCAGCAGCCAAGACGTTACAGGGGAGACCCAGTACTTC. It encodes CASSQDVTGETQYF. The chain has TRBV14 and TRBJ2-5, with a tentative D call TRBD1 (6 bases). The CDR3 loop spans 14 amino acids. Trimming stripped 0 bases from V and 5 bases from J, with 10 bases between. CDR1 and CDR2 from the germline V gene are SGHDN and FVKESK.

The V call is TRBV5-6, the J call TRBJ1-3; 9 bases are shared with TRBD1. CDR1 is SGHDT, CDR2 YYEEEE, per germline. Trimming removed 2 bases from V and 8 bases from J; junction bases left unmatched: 2. The CDR3 runs 13 residues. CDR3 coding DNA: TGTGCCAGCAGCTTACAGGGGGCAGACACCATATATTTT. This translates into CASSLQGADTIYF.

This chain uses TRBV28 with TRBJ1-3; D not certain. The CDR3 contains 15 residues. CDR1 is MDHEN, CDR2 SYDVKM, per germline. Trimming took 7 bases from V and 0 from J, leaving 13 bases between them. CDR3 residues: CASTDGSFSGNTIYF. Written as DNA, the CDR3 is TGTGCCAGCACCGACGGTTCCTTCTCTGGAAACACCATATATTTT.

The rearrangement joins TRBV23-1 to TRBJ1-5, with D possibly matching TRBD1 (5 bases). TRBV23-1 is recorded as an ORF, its role being uncertain. The CDR3 has 18 amino acids. Trimming cost V 0 bases and J 0 bases, with 15 bases left between them. The CDR3 is CASSQSVQETYSNQPQHF. The CDR3 DNA reads TGCGCCAGCAGTCAATCTGTACAGGAAACTTATAGCAATCAGCCCCAGCATTTT.

The chain employs TRBV19 and TRBJ1-4; D unclear. This CDR3 is 13 amino acids long. Per the germline V gene, CDR1 is LNHDA and CDR2 is SQIVND (reference sequence). Between the trimmed V and J ends, which lost 5 bases and 0 bases, there was a span of 4 bases. The CDR3 protein is CASSAATNEKLFF. The CDR3 DNA is TGTGCCAGTAGTGCAGCAACTAATGAAAAACTGTTTTTT. Full variable domain (remainder filled in from reference TRBV19 and TRBJ1-4): DGGITQSPKYLFRKEGQNVTLSCEQNLNHDAMYWYRQDPGQGLRLIYYSQIVNDFQKGDIAEGYSVSREKKESFPLTVTSAQKNPTAFYLCASSAATNEKLFFGSGTQLSVL.

The V gene is TRBV5-1, the J gene TRBJ1-2; D unresolved. This CDR3 comprises 15 residues. CDR1 is SGHRS, CDR2 YFSETQ, per germline. The V end lost 4 bases, the J end lost 4 bases, and 17 bases lay between the germline ends. CDR3 in amino acids: CASSAGAGVGYGYTF. Written as DNA, the CDR3 is TGCGCCAGCAGCGCAGGAGCTGGGGTGGGCTATGGCTACACCTTC.

This sequence joins TRBV13 and TRBJ2-5; no firm D call. TRBJ2-7 explains the end of the DNA better; the J call may be wrong. In germline, CDR1 is PRHDT, CDR2 FYEKMQ (reference sequence). The CDR3 is 16 residues long. The chain's CDR3 is CASSLRIDGRTYEQYF. DNA of the CDR3: TGTGCCAGCAGCTTAAGGATTGACGGGCGTACCTACGAGCAGTACTTC.

The chain employs TRBV29-1 and TRBJ2-1, with 8 positions matching TRBD1. The trim removed 0 bases at V and 4 bases at J, leaving 5 bases unmatched. Germline assignment: CDR1 SQVTM and CDR2 ANQGSEA. This CDR3 is built from 15 residues. The CDR3 DNA is TGCAGCGTTGAAGAGGCAGGGGGCTTTTACAATGAGCAGTTCTTC. Translating gives CSVEEAGGFYNEQFF.

This chain joins TRBV5-1 and TRBJ1-2; the D gene is possibly TRBD1 (6 bases). V lost 0 bases and J 4 bases, leaving 10 bases between the germline ends. From germline, CDR1 is SGHRS and CDR2 YFSETQ. The CDR3 contains 14 residues. The CDR3 DNA follows: TGCGCCAGCAGCTTGGACAGGGAGGGCTATGGCTACACCTTC. Translating gives CASSLDREGYGYTF. Variable domain in full (rest from reference TRBV5-1 and TRBJ1-2): KAGVTQTPRYLIKTRGQQVTLSCSPISGHRSVSWYQQTPGQGLQFLFEYFSETQRNKGNFPGRFSGRQFSNSRSEMNVSTLELGDSALYLCASSLDREGYGYTFGSGTRLTVV.

This clone was detected a few times. The chain employs TRBV19 and TRBJ1-5; the match to TRBD1 covers 8 bases. Germline V gives CDR1 LNHDA, CDR2 SQIVND (reference sequence). The CDR3 sequence is 17 residues long. Trimming cost V 5 bases and J 4 bases; bases outside gene matches: 13. CDR3 residues: CASSAILGQAMNQPQHF. As DNA, the CDR3 is TGTGCCAGTAGTGCTATCTTGGGACAGGCGATGAATCAGCCCCAGCATTTT.

The rearrangement links TRBV18 to TRBJ2-1; D is ambiguous. Germline V gene data show CDR1 as KGHSH and CDR2 as LQKENI. V lost 2 bases and J 5 bases, leaving 10 bases between the germline ends. The CDR3 sequence is 14 residues long. CDR3 coding DNA: TGTGCCAGCTCACCATTCCAGGCCGACAATGAGCAGTTCTTC. It specifies CASSPFQADNEQFF.